These 21 T cell receptor beta chains share one sample of origin, sequenced in a study of Graves' ophthalmopathy and Graves' hyperthyroidism. Amplification targeted the TCR beta CDR3 regions, with RNA transcripts as the source material. The authors performed first-round RT-PCR with HTBI primers and then a second-round multiplex PCR. TCRdb re-called the multiplex PCR reads with MiXCR, one entry per CDR3 protein. The data contain under 350,000 distinct CDR3 sequences, about a sixth of them singletons. Material: peripheral blood. Receptors were obtained from an adult man with Graves' ophthalmopathy.

The genes are TRBV7-2 and TRBJ2-7; TRBD2 might be the D (5 bases). This CDR3 comprises 16 residues. Germline CDR1 reads SGHTA; CDR2 reads FQGNSA. With 0 bases removed from V and 0 bases from J, the gap between germline ends came to 12 bases. The CDR3 region is CASSLAAGRSSYEQYF. CDR3 DNA sequence: TGTGCCAGCAGCTTAGCCGCGGGCAGGAGCTCCTACGAGCAGTACTTC. Based on the CDR3 plus reference TRBV7-2 and TRBJ2-7, the full variable domain is GAGVSQSPSNKVTEKGKDVELRCDPISGHTALYWYRQSLGQGLEFLIYFQGNSAPDKSGLPSDRFSAERTGGSVSTLTIQRTQQEDSAVYLCASSLAAGRSSYEQYFGPGTRLTVT.

Ten or more counts support this clonotype. This chain connects TRBV12-3 or TRBV12-4 to TRBJ1-5, with 8 nucleotides matching TRBD1. The CDR3 contains 13 residues. With V trimmed by 5 bases and J by 5 bases, 2 bases remained unmatched. Written as DNA, the CDR3 is TGTGCCAGCAGTACGGACAGGGATCAGCCCCAGCATTTT. Translation gives CASSTDRDQPQHF.

This clonotype was recorded many times. This chain links TRBV19 with TRBJ2-5; maybe TRBD2 (6 bases). Germline CDR1 LNHDA, CDR2 SQIVND (reference sequence). The CDR3 is made up of 18 amino acids. V gave up 1 base and J gave up 3 bases, with 21 bases separating them. CDR3 region: CASSIAGSGAGGEETQYF. The CDR3 bases are TGTGCCAGTAGTATAGCGGGGTCGGGTGCTGGAGGGGAAGAGACCCAGTACTTC.

At least ten counts were recorded for this clonotype. CDR3 nucleotides: TGCAGTGCTAGAGATGGGTTACTAGCGGGAGAATGGGGGGAGCAGTACTTC. This translates into CSARDGLLAGEWGEQYF. The gene calls are TRBV20-1 and TRBJ2-7; the match to TRBD2 covers 11 bases. CDR3 length: 17 amino acids. The germline CDR1 and CDR2 sequences are DFQATT and SNEGSKA (reference sequence). The ends lost 0 bases at V and 7 bases at J; junction bases unmatched: 14.

This clonotype was seen at least ten times. This chain connects TRBV28 to TRBJ2-7; D gene uncertain. The V gene's germline CDR1 is MDHEN and CDR2 SYDVKM. V was pared by 6 bases and J by 6 bases, with 12 bases between. The CDR3 contains 12 residues. CDR3 residues: CASSINSREQYF. DNA of the CDR3: TGTGCCAGCAGCATAAACAGCCGCGAGCAGTACTTC.

This chain joins TRBV6-5 and TRBJ1-2; perhaps TRBD1 as D (5 bases). The CDR3 has 12 amino acids. Trimming removed 3 bases from V and 6 bases from J, with 8 bases in between. Germline loops: CDR1 MNHEY, CDR2 SVGAGI. CDR3 DNA: TGTGCCAGCAGTTATTCCAGGGATGGCTACACCTTC. It encodes CASSYSRDGYTF.

This clonotype was detected ten times or more. The junction does not match germline at one end; this may be a read error. The V gene is TRBV7-7, the J gene TRBJ2-5; D perhaps matches TRBD2 (5 bases). CDR1 is SSHAT, CDR2 FNYEAQ, per germline (reference sequence). The CDR3 extends over 16 amino acids. CDR3 sequence reads: CASSLGTGVNQETQYF. Here the CDR3 DNA reads TGTGCTAGCAGCTTAGGCACCGGGGTTAACCAAGAGACCCAGTACTTC.

This clonotype was seen many times. The chain is built from TRBV20-1 and TRBJ2-2; 7 bases line up with TRBD1. The trim removed 1 base at V and 6 bases at J, leaving 17 bases unmatched. There are 18 residues in the CDR3. Germline values: CDR1 DFQATT, CDR2 SNEGSKA (reference sequence). The CDR3 loop is CSARVARGGFTDPGELFF. Here the CDR3 DNA reads TGCAGTGCTAGAGTCGCGAGAGGGGGCTTTACCGACCCCGGGGAGCTGTTTTTT.

This clonotype was seen at least ten times. The V and J genes are TRBV7-6 and TRBJ1-1; D gene ambiguous. Germline V gene lookup returns CDR1 SGHVS and CDR2 FNYEAQ. The CDR3 runs 13 residues. V dropped 7 bases and J dropped 0 bases, with 9 bases sitting between them. CDR3 bases: TGTGCCAGCACCCCTGCCCTGAACACTGAAGCTTTCTTT. Amino acids: CASTPALNTEAFF.

This clonotype was counted ten times or more. The chain employs TRBV7-6 and TRBJ1-2, with a tentative D call TRBD1 (5 bases). The CDR3 covers 13 residues. V gave up 3 bases and J gave up 13 bases, with 18 bases separating them. Germline V gene lookup returns CDR1 SGHVS and CDR2 FNYEAQ. The CDR3 region is CASSFPGTPSFTF. In nucleotides, the CDR3 is TGTGCCAGCAGCTTCCCCGGGACGCCCTCTTTCACCTTC.

V gene TRBV5-1 combines with J gene TRBJ2-7, with 8 positions matching TRBD1. With 1 base clipped from V and 6 bases from J, the junction kept 6 bases outside the gene matches. CDR3 length: 14 amino acids. Germline loops: CDR1 SGHRS, CDR2 YFSETQ. The CDR3 DNA is TGCGCCAGCAGCTTGATGGCAGGGGGCGGCGAGCAGTACTTC. It specifies CASSLMAGGGEQYF.

The sample holds a few counts of this clonotype. V usage is TRBV3-1 and J usage is TRBJ1-2, with 11 nucleotides matching TRBD1. Germline CDR1 LGHDT, CDR2 YNNKEL (reference sequence). The CDR3 consists of 17 residues. The J segment lost 4 bases and the V segment lost 1 base, leaving 8 bases of the junction unmatched. The CDR3 coding sequence is TGTGCCAGCAGCCAAGGGACAGGGGGCATCGGAGGCTATGGCTACACCTTC. It codes for CASSQGTGGIGGYGYTF.

Turning to this clonotype: A junction end diverges from the germline sequence, so it may reflect a read error. This chain connects TRBV7-2 to TRBJ2-5; possible D gene TRBD1, 6 bases. CDR3 length equals 14 residues. Germline lookup yields CDR1 SGHTA and CDR2 FQGNSA. CDR3 DNA sequence: TGTGCCAGCAGGTTGAACCCAGGGGAACAGACACAGTACTTC. It yields the protein CASRLNPGEQTQYF.

In this sample, this clonotype turned up many times. One junction end does not reproduce the germline sequence, and a read error may be involved. The CDR3 here is CAISEYVSSNEQFF. CDR3 DNA: TGTGCCATCAGTGAGTATGTGTCCTCCAATGAGCAGTTCTTC. The gene calls are TRBV10-3 and TRBJ2-1; D is unclear. CDR1 ENHRY and CDR2 SYGVKD come from the germline V gene. CDR3 size: 14 residues.

The rearrangement joins TRBV28 to TRBJ1-1, with 9 nucleotides matching TRBD1. The J segment lost 1 base and the V segment lost 6 bases, leaving 12 bases of the junction unmatched. The CDR3 spans 17 residues. Germline loops: CDR1 MDHEN, CDR2 SYDVKM. CDR3 in amino acids: CASRTDRGASRNTEAFF. The CDR3 coding sequence is TGTGCCAGCAGAACCGACAGGGGGGCCTCCCGGAACACTGAAGCTTTCTTT.

This clonotype was counted at least ten times. The chain combines TRBV20-1 with TRBJ1-2; D ambiguous. V lost 0 bases to trimming and J lost 8 bases, with 16 bases between them. CDR3 length: 14 amino acids. The germline V gene encodes CDR1 DFQATT and CDR2 SNEGSKA (reference sequence). In DNA form, the CDR3 reads TGCAGTGCTAGAGAAGACCCCCGGTCGACCGGCTACACCTTC. Its translation is CSAREDPRSTGYTF.

This clonotype occurred many times. The rearrangement uses TRBV5-4 and TRBJ2-5; D is undetermined. Looked up from germline, CDR1 is SGHNT and CDR2 is YYREEE (reference sequence). The CDR3 is made up of 13 amino acids. V was cut by 3 bases and J by 4 bases, with 10 bases left in between. In DNA, the CDR3 is TGTGCCAGCAGCTCCAATTGGGGAGAGACCCAGTACTTC. Its protein product is CASSSNWGETQYF.

This clonotype was recorded at least ten times. This chain joins TRBV6-2 or TRBV6-3 and TRBJ1-1; 7 positions match TRBD1. V trimming: 5 bases; J trimming: 4 bases; junction bases outside the gene matches: 4. CDR1 MNHEY and CDR2 SVGEGT come from the germline V gene. CDR3 length: 13 residues. CDR3 loop: CASSTDRITEAFF. In nucleotides, the CDR3 is TGTGCCAGCAGTACGGACAGGATCACTGAAGCTTTCTTT.

V usage is TRBV28 and J usage is TRBJ2-7; TRBD2 matches 7 bases. The CDR3 is 15 amino acids. V gave up 3 bases and J gave up 5 bases; unmatched junction bases: 10. Germline V CDR1 and CDR2: MDHEN, SYDVKM. The CDR3 spells CASSLGGRGGNEQYF. CDR3 nucleotides: TGTGCCAGCAGTTTGGGCGGGAGAGGCGGGAACGAGCAGTACTTC.

This clonotype showed up many times. The V call is TRBV30, the J call TRBJ2-4, with a weak D call TRBD1 (6 bases). Looked up from germline, CDR1 is GTSNPN and CDR2 is SVGIG (reference sequence). This CDR3 is 14 amino acids long. V was pared by 3 bases and J by 1 base, with 10 bases between. In DNA, the CDR3 is TGTGCCTGGAGACCCCAGGGGGCCAAAAACATTCAGTACTTC. Protein product: CAWRPQGAKNIQYF.

This clonotype was recorded at least ten times. This chain connects TRBV6-2 or TRBV6-3 to TRBJ2-7; D may be TRBD1 (7 bases). Germline loops: CDR1 MNHEY, CDR2 SVGEGT. This CDR3 comprises 17 residues. V was clipped by 7 bases and J by 6 bases, with 28 bases between them. CDR3 in amino acids: CASTPRGGGLVLGEQYF. The CDR3 bases are TGTGCCAGCACCCCTCGAGGAGGGGGCTTGGTACTCGGCGAGCAGTACTTC.